A single sample gave rise to the 15 T cell receptor beta chains below, sequenced in a study of shared clonotypes between healthy human individuals. Libraries were prepared by immunoSEQ multiplex PCR; TCRdb keeps only in-frame clonotypes and omits some of them. This sample carries about 1.5 million clones, about 96% of them seen once, and the ten largest clones take approximately 1.1%. Sequencing input: naive CD4+ T cells sorted from blood. Specified subset: CD45RA+ positively selected. The receptors originated from a young man in good health.

This chain links TRBV11-3 with TRBJ2-5; D unresolved. The CDR3 extends over 11 amino acids. The V end was cut by 4 bases, the J end by 5 bases, with 5 bases between. CDR1 and CDR2 from the germline V gene are SGHNT and YENEEA. The CDR3 DNA reads as TGTGCCAGCAGCTCGGCGGAGACCCAGTACTTC. Amino acids: CASSSAETQYF.

Concerning this clone: At one end the junction does not follow the germline gene, possibly because of a read error. The chain recombines TRBV7-2 with TRBJ2-7; a possible D gene is TRBD2 (5 bases). The germline V gene encodes CDR1 SGHTA and CDR2 FQGNSA. The CDR3 covers 12 residues. The CDR3 loop is CASSLFYGSLRF. CDR3 nucleotide sequence: TGTGCCAGCAGCTTATTTTATGGGAGCCTTCGTTTC.

This chain uses TRBV18 with TRBJ2-2; 8 bases are shared with TRBD2. The length of the CDR3 is 15 residues. V dropped 6 bases and J dropped 3; count of bases not matched to a gene: 6. Germline V CDR1 and CDR2: KGHSH, LQKENI. The CDR3: CASSATSVDTGELFF. The CDR3, as DNA: TGTGCCAGCTCGGCGACTAGCGTAGACACCGGGGAGCTGTTTTTT.

This clone was observed once. The CDR3 spells CASSFGTGTYNEQFF. CDR3 nucleotides: TGTGCCAGCAGCTTTGGGACAGGGACCTACAATGAGCAGTTCTTC. The rearrangement links TRBV7-6 to TRBJ2-1, with 9 bases lining up with TRBD1. Per the germline V gene, CDR1 is SGHVS and CDR2 is FNYEAQ. The CDR3 has 15 residues. V lost 3 bases, J lost 2 bases, and 2 bases stayed unmatched.

This rearrangement joins TRBV18 to TRBJ2-5; D possibly corresponds to TRBD1 (6 bases). Looked up from germline, CDR1 is KGHSH and CDR2 is LQKENI. V was cut by 0 bases and J by 7 bases, with 12 bases left in between. The CDR3 length is 14 residues. The DNA of the CDR3 is TGTGCCAGCTCACCACCCACGACAGGCCGGACCCAGTACTTC. It translates to CASSPPTTGRTQYF.

The chain is built from TRBV5-1 and TRBJ2-4, with 13 positions matching TRBD2. V trimming: 4 bases; J trimming: 8 bases; junction bases outside the gene matches: 24. The germline V gene has CDR1 SGHRS and CDR2 YFSETQ. The CDR3 is 21 residues long. CDR3 protein: CASSRLAYGLAGESLRDIQYF. The CDR3, as DNA: TGCGCCAGCAGCCGACTCGCATATGGACTAGCGGGAGAGTCCCTTAGGGACATTCAGTACTTC.

The gene calls are TRBV6-1 and TRBJ2-1; D is ambiguous. Germline V lookup: CDR1 MNHNS, CDR2 SASEGT. The CDR3 contains 13 residues. V was clipped by 3 bases and J by 4 bases, with 7 bases between them. CDR3 region: CASSDSIYNEQFF. The DNA for the CDR3 is TGTGCCAGCAGTGATTCTATTTACAATGAGCAGTTCTTC.

As DNA, the CDR3 is TGTGCCAGCAGCTCCAACCACAGGTCTCTGAACACTGAAGCTTTCTTT. The encoded protein is CASSSNHRSLNTEAFF. V usage is TRBV5-4 and J usage is TRBJ1-1, with D tentatively TRBD1 (5 bases). Germline V lookup: CDR1 SGHNT, CDR2 YYREEE (reference sequence). The length of the CDR3 is 16 residues. The V end lost 3 bases, the J end lost 0 bases, and 15 bases lay between the germline ends.

The chain recombines TRBV18 with TRBJ1-1; D is undetermined. CDR3 length equals 14 residues. Germline V CDR1 and CDR2: KGHSH, LQKENI. V lost 8 bases to trimming and J lost 7 bases, with 20 bases between them. The CDR3 sequence is CASTLGATSIEAFF. The DNA for the CDR3 is TGTGCCAGCACCTTAGGTGCTACATCAATTGAAGCTTTCTTT.

The chain uses TRBV28 and TRBJ1-4; D not resolved. Germline V CDR1 and CDR2: MDHEN, SYDVKM. Trimming cost V 8 bases and J 5 bases, with 12 bases left between them. The CDR3 length is 13 residues. The CDR3 DNA reads TGTGCCAGCGGGTTCGGGAGGAATGAAAAACTGTTTTTT. Protein: CASGFGRNEKLFF.

This clone was found once. The chain has TRBV5-6 and TRBJ2-7; D gene uncertain. The V gene lost 0 bases and the J gene lost 2 bases, with 9 bases spanning the gap. Germline V gene data show CDR1 as SGHDT and CDR2 as YYEEEE. The CDR3 has 14 amino acids. The CDR3 region is CASSLATVAYEQYF. The CDR3 DNA is TGTGCCAGCAGCTTGGCGACGGTAGCCTACGAGCAGTACTTC.

The chain combines TRBV10-1 with TRBJ2-1; the match to TRBD1 covers 7 bases. The CDR3 contains 14 residues. With V trimmed by 6 bases and J by 3 bases, 5 bases remained unmatched. CDR1 WNHNN and CDR2 SYGVQD come from the germline V gene (reference sequence). CDR3: CASSRDSNYNEQFF. The CDR3 bases are TGCGCCAGCAGCCGGGACAGCAACTACAATGAGCAGTTCTTC.

This chain connects TRBV5-1 to TRBJ2-5; D might be TRBD1 (6 bases). The V gene's germline CDR1 is SGHRS and CDR2 YFSETQ. V was clipped by 4 bases and J by 1 base, with 14 bases between them. The CDR3 length is 15 residues. The CDR3, as DNA: TGCGCCAGCAGCCCCGATTGGGGGCTCCAAGAGACCCAGTACTTC. Translating it yields CASSPDWGLQETQYF.

The V call is TRBV27, the J call TRBJ2-2; TRBD2 agrees at 8 bases. The germline gives CDR1 MNHEY, CDR2 SMNVEV (reference sequence). V gave up 2 bases and J gave up 4 bases; unmatched junction bases: 12. The CDR3 has 18 amino acids. The CDR3 sequence: CASSLLQNSGTGTGELFF. CDR3 nucleotides: TGTGCCAGCAGTTTACTCCAGAATAGCGGGACGGGCACCGGGGAGCTGTTTTTT.

This clone was seen a single time. This sequence joins TRBV15 and TRBJ1-5; the D gene is possibly TRBD1 (5 bases). V shed 0 bases and J shed 6 bases, with 9 bases lying between them. CDR3 length equals 14 residues. The germline CDR1 and CDR2 sequences are LNHNV and YYDKDF (reference sequence). In DNA form, the CDR3 reads TGTGCCACCAGCAGAGATCCAGGGAGTCAGCCCCAGCATTTT. This encodes CATSRDPGSQPQHF.